The present TCR beta chain was sequenced within a study of control samples from healthy donors and cancer patients. V was shortened by 4 bases and J by 6 bases, with 7 bases between the two germline ends. The CDR3 contains 12 residues. Germline lookup yields CDR1 SGHNT and CDR2 YYREEE (reference sequence). Using immunoSEQ multiplex PCR, the repertoire was profiled, and TCRdb retains in-frame clones only, with some absent. Among fewer than 95,000 clones listed, more than 75% were seen once. This sequence joins TRBV5-4 and TRBJ2-2; no clear D gene. The sample consisted of blood. The clonotype originates from a woman aged 40 to 50 in good health. DNA for the CDR3: TGTGCCAGCAGCCATGGGGCCGGGGAGCTGTTTTTT. Translated: CASSHGAGELFF.